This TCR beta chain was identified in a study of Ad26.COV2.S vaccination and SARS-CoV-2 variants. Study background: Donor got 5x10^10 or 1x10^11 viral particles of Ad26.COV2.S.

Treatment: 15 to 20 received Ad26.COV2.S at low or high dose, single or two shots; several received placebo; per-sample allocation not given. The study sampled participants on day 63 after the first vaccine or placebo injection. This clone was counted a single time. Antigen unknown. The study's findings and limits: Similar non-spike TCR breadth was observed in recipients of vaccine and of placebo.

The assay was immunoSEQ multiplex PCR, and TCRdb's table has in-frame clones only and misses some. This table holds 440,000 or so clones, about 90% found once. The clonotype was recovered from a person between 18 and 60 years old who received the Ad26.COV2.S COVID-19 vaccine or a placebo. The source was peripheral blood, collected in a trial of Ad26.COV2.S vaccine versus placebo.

This CDR3 is CASSLGGARSGNTIYF. The CDR3 DNA reads TGTGCCAGCAGCTTGGGAGGGGCTCGCTCTGGAAACACCATATATTTT. The chain is built from TRBV5-5 and TRBJ1-3; the D gene is possibly TRBD1 (5 bases). The CDR3 covers 16 residues. V was clipped by 0 bases and J by 0 bases, with 10 bases between them. Germline V CDR1 and CDR2: SGHKS, YYEKEE (reference sequence).